These T cell receptor beta chains were read from a single sample in a study of blood T cell repertoires in COVID-19. Method: immunoSEQ multiplex PCR; TCRdb's copy keeps in-frame clones and lacks some. The table shows about 320,000 clones, with around 85% occurring only once. The specimen was PBMCs or T cells enriched from blood (not recorded which). The source of these receptors is a woman in her twenties or thirties who had been exposed to COVID-19. Both conserved end residues are part of each CDR3. Fields, in order: D gene, J gene, clone size, V gene, CDR3 protein, CDR3 DNA. A D gene is named only where the DNA matches it firmly. Clone sizes are given selectively: once, few, many, or a class where the clone is expanded.

d_call: .
j_call: TRBJ2-7
clone_size: .
v_call: TRBV13
cdr3_aa: CASRPYLAYEQYF
cdr3_nt: TGTGCCAGCAGGCCCTATTTAGCTTACGAGCAGTACTTC

d_call: TRBD2
j_call: TRBJ2-5
clone_size: once
v_call: TRBV7-8
cdr3_aa: CASSLGGSGRGETQYF
cdr3_nt: TGTGCCAGCAGCTTGGGGGGTTCGGGGAGGGGAGAGACCCAGTACTTC

d_call: .
j_call: TRBJ1-1
clone_size: .
v_call: TRBV6-6
cdr3_aa: CASSSTAQETEAFF
cdr3_nt: TGTGCCAGCAGTTCTACAGCACAGGAAACTGAAGCTTTCTTT

d_call: .
j_call: TRBJ2-3
clone_size: .
v_call: TRBV18
cdr3_aa: CASSSRDSSASTDTQYF
cdr3_nt: TGTGCCAGCTCATCCAGGGACTCTTCTGCTAGCACAGATACGCAGTATTTT

d_call: .
j_call: TRBJ2-6
clone_size: .
v_call: TRBV7-6
cdr3_aa: CASSWDTDSGANVLTF
cdr3_nt: TGTGCCAGCAGCTGGGACACAGACTCTGGGGCCAACGTCCTGACTTTC

d_call: .
j_call: TRBJ1-2
clone_size: .
v_call: TRBV19
cdr3_aa: CASQTGVYGYTF
cdr3_nt: TGTGCCTCCCAGACAGGCGTCTATGGCTACACCTTC

d_call: .
j_call: TRBJ1-2
clone_size: .
v_call: TRBV5-4
cdr3_aa: CASRYRDPPYGYTF
cdr3_nt: TGTGCCAGCAGATACAGGGACCCACCCTATGGCTACACCTTC

d_call: TRBD1
j_call: TRBJ1-4
clone_size: .
v_call: TRBV3-1/TRBV3-2
cdr3_aa: CASSRLDRDNEKLFF
cdr3_nt: TGTGCCAGCAGCCGGCTAGACAGGGATAATGAAAAACTGTTTTTT

d_call: .
j_call: TRBJ2-3
clone_size: .
v_call: TRBV28
cdr3_aa: CASSLPVRGAASASDTQYF
cdr3_nt: TGTGCCAGCAGTTTGCCTGTACGCGGGGCCGCCTCAGCCTCAGATACGCAGTATTTT

d_call: .
j_call: TRBJ2-7
clone_size: .
v_call: TRBV14
cdr3_aa: CASSQSPLRASSYEQYF
cdr3_nt: TGTGCCAGCAGCCAATCGCCACTCAGGGCAAGCTCCTACGAGCAGTACTTC

d_call: .
j_call: TRBJ2-7
clone_size: .
v_call: TRBV6-2/TRBV6-3
cdr3_aa: CASSYGGGPYEQYF
cdr3_nt: TGTGCCAGCAGTTACGGAGGGGGCCCCTACGAGCAGTACTTC

d_call: TRBD1
j_call: TRBJ1-4
clone_size: .
v_call: TRBV3-1/TRBV3-2
cdr3_aa: CASSQGQGAEKLFF
cdr3_nt: TGTGCCAGCAGCCAAGGACAGGGCGCGGAAAAACTGTTTTTT

d_call: TRBD1
j_call: TRBJ1-5
clone_size: once
v_call: TRBV13
cdr3_aa: CASSLGRLSRGARPQHF
cdr3_nt: TGTGCCAGCAGCTTAGGCCGGTTGAGCAGGGGGGCTCGGCCCCAGCATTTT

d_call: .
j_call: TRBJ1-1
clone_size: .
v_call: TRBV2
cdr3_aa: CASNGGATEAFF
cdr3_nt: TGTGCCAGCAACGGAGGGGCGACTGAAGCTTTCTTT

d_call: TRBD2
j_call: TRBJ2-1
clone_size: once
v_call: TRBV13
cdr3_aa: CASSLFGMLAESNEQFF
cdr3_nt: TGTGCCAGCAGCTTATTTGGTATGCTAGCGGAATCAAATGAGCAGTTCTTC

d_call: TRBD1
j_call: TRBJ1-2
clone_size: .
v_call: TRBV4-3
cdr3_aa: CASSRADLGTDYGYTF
cdr3_nt: TGCGCCAGCAGCCGAGCCGACCTTGGGACAGACTATGGCTACACCTTC

d_call: .
j_call: TRBJ2-6
clone_size: .
v_call: TRBV4-2
cdr3_aa: CASSQDPAGANVLTF
cdr3_nt: TGTGCCAGCAGCCAAGACCCCGCTGGGGCCAACGTCCTGACTTTC

d_call: .
j_call: TRBJ2-7
clone_size: many
v_call: TRBV9
cdr3_aa: CASSLGSIGYEQYF
cdr3_nt: TGTGCCAGCAGTTTGGGGAGTATCGGTTACGAGCAGTACTTC

d_call: TRBD1
j_call: TRBJ1-5
clone_size: .
v_call: TRBV28
cdr3_aa: CASNDRVDQPQHF
cdr3_nt: TGTGCCAGCAACGACAGGGTAGATCAGCCCCAGCATTTT

d_call: .
j_call: TRBJ2-1
clone_size: .
v_call: TRBV19
cdr3_aa: CASSMPDLTYNEQFF
cdr3_nt: TGTGCCAGTAGTATGCCGGACTTAACATACAATGAGCAGTTCTTC

d_call: TRBD1
j_call: TRBJ2-2
clone_size: .
v_call: TRBV19
cdr3_aa: CASLPTGASGELFF
cdr3_nt: TGTGCCAGTTTACCCACAGGGGCATCAGGGGAGCTGTTTTTT

d_call: .
j_call: TRBJ2-6
clone_size: .
v_call: TRBV4-3
cdr3_aa: CASSQDTGSSGANVLTF
cdr3_nt: TGCGCCAGCAGCCAAGATACGGGGTCCTCTGGGGCCAACGTCCTGACTTTC

d_call: .
j_call: TRBJ1-1
clone_size: .
v_call: TRBV6-5
cdr3_aa: CASSYGGGITEAFF
cdr3_nt: TGTGCCAGCAGTTACGGGGGGGGAATCACTGAAGCTTTCTTT

d_call: TRBD1
j_call: TRBJ1-5
clone_size: many
v_call: TRBV7-9
cdr3_aa: CASSQDGQGIRPQHF
cdr3_nt: TGTGCCAGCAGCCAGGATGGACAGGGGATCAGGCCCCAGCATTTT

d_call: TRBD1
j_call: TRBJ1-2
clone_size: once
v_call: TRBV6-5
cdr3_aa: CASSRPGGNYGYTF
cdr3_nt: TGTGCCAGCAGTCGTCCAGGGGGCAACTATGGCTACACCTTC

d_call: TRBD1
j_call: TRBJ1-5
clone_size: .
v_call: TRBV7-2
cdr3_aa: CASSEGQYQPQHF
cdr3_nt: TGTGCCAGCAGCGAGGGACAGTATCAGCCCCAGCATTTT

d_call: TRBD2
j_call: TRBJ2-2
clone_size: .
v_call: TRBV9
cdr3_aa: CASSTTSGVTGELFF
cdr3_nt: TGTGCCAGCAGCACAACTAGCGGGGTCACCGGGGAGCTGTTTTTT

d_call: .
j_call: TRBJ1-6
clone_size: .
v_call: TRBV6-6
cdr3_aa: CARGTARNSPLHF
cdr3_nt: TGTGCCAGAGGGACTGCGAGAAATTCACCCCTCCACTTT

d_call: TRBD2
j_call: TRBJ2-1
clone_size: .
v_call: TRBV30
cdr3_aa: CAWGTSSEQFF
cdr3_nt: TGTGCCTGGGGGACTAGCAGTGAGCAGTTCTTC

d_call: .
j_call: TRBJ2-4
clone_size: .
v_call: TRBV4-3
cdr3_aa: CASSRIWAGEAKNIQYF
cdr3_nt: TGCGCCAGCAGCCGGATATGGGCAGGGGAAGCCAAAAACATTCAGTACTTC

d_call: TRBD1
j_call: TRBJ1-2
clone_size: .
v_call: TRBV6-5
cdr3_aa: CASRDRAAGYTF
cdr3_nt: TGTGCCAGCAGAGACAGGGCCGCTGGCTACACCTTC